This T cell receptor beta chain was sequenced during a study of cytomegalovirus exposure and HLA in healthy donors. Study-wide points: A classifier reportedly called cytomegalovirus status with high sensitivity and specificity. Fewer N-insertions than the roughly 650-donor mean were reportedly shown by an Asian-associated ancestry cluster in a later analysis. Owing to their indistinguishability, certain V segments, notably TRBV6-2 and TRBV6-3, were excluded.

The study ran its PCR with 60 Vbeta and 13 Jbeta primers. Assay used: immunoSEQ multiplex PCR; TCRdb lists only in-frame clones, some missing. Here the sample spans 150,000 to 200,000 clones, 60% to 80% being singletons. As regards this clone: The antigen remains unidentified.

Deletions cut 4 bases from V and 4 bases from J, with 14 bases between. CDR1 and CDR2 from the germline V gene are MDHEN and SYDVKM. CDR3 length equals 15 residues. J is TRBJ1-3 and V is TRBV28; D possibly corresponds to TRBD1 (5 bases). The TCR comes from a man aged 50-59 years in good health and CMV-seropositive. What was sequenced was PBMCs. The CDR3 DNA follows: TGTGCCAGCAGTTCTCAGGGCCGCGAGGGAAACACCATATATTTT. Residues: CASSSQGREGNTIYF.